The TCR beta chain described here comes from a study of blood T cell repertoires in COVID-19. Study-wide context: Whether acute or convalescent, the COVID-19 samples came from the United States, Italy and Spain.

Some clones are missing from TCRdb's copy, which holds only in-frame ones; the method was immunoSEQ multiplex PCR. The sample shows about 260,000 clones, roughly 88% of them seen only once. CDR1 is MNHEY, CDR2 SVGAGI, per germline. Trimming left V 4 bases short and J 4 bases short, with 9 bases between. The CDR3 runs 13 residues. This clone has a single count. Sequenced: peripheral blood. The receptor was isolated from a human donor in a cohort sampled during active COVID-19. The chain is built from TRBV6-5 and TRBJ2-3; D is possibly TRBD1 (5 bases). DNA for the CDR3: TGTGCCAGCAGTTCCAGGGTCCCAGATACGCAGTATTTT. It encodes CASSSRVPDTQYF.